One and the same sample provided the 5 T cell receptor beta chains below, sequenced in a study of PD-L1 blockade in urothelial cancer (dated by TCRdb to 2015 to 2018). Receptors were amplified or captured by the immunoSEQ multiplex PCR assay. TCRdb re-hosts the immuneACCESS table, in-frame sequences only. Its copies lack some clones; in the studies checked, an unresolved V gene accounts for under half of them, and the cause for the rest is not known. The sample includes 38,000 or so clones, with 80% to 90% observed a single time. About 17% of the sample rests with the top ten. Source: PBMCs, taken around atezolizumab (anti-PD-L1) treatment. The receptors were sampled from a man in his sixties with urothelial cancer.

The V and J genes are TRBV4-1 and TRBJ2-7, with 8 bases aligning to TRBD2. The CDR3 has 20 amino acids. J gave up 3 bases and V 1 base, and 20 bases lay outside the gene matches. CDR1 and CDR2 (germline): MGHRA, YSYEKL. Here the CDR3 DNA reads TGCGCCAGCAGCCAAGTAATAAAGCCGGGACTAGGCGATTTAAACTACGAGCAGTACTTC. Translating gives CASSQVIKPGLGDLNYEQYF.

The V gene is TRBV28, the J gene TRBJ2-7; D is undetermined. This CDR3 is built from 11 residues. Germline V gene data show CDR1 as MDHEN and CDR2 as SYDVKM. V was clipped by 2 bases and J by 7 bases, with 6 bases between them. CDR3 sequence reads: CASSLGREQYF. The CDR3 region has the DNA TGTGCCAGCAGTTTAGGTCGGGAGCAGTACTTC.

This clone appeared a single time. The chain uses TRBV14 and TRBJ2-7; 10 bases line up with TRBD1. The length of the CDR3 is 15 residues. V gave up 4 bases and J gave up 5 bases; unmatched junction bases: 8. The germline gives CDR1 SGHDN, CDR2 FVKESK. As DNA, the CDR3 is TGTGCCAGCAGCCTAGGGGGGACAGGGGTCCACGAGCAGTACTTC. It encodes CASSLGGTGVHEQYF.

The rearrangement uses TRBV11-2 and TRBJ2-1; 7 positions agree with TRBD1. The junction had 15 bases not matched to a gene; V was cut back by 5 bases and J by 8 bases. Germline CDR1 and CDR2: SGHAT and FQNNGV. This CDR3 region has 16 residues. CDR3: CASSPSRDREWDEQFF. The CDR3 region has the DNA TGTGCCAGCAGCCCGAGCCGGGACAGAGAGTGGGATGAGCAGTTCTTC.

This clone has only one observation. DNA of the CDR3: TGTGCCAGCAGTTTACGACTAGCGGGTGTAGATACGCAGTATTTT. Its protein is CASSLRLAGVDTQYF. The chain has TRBV27 and TRBJ2-3; 10 bases line up with TRBD2. V was clipped by 2 bases and J by 5 bases; unmatched bases: 4. Germline CDR1 is MNHEY and CDR2 is SMNVEV (reference sequence). This CDR3 region has 15 residues.